The 24 T cell receptor beta chains below come from one sample, sequenced in a study of blood T cell repertoires in COVID-19. Libraries were prepared by immunoSEQ multiplex PCR; TCRdb keeps only in-frame clonotypes and omits some of them. The table records hundreds of thousands of clones, around nine tenths of them present only once. Material for sequencing was peripheral blood. The receptors stem from a woman aged 45-65 years with COVID-19, enrolled during active disease.

This clone was detected only a few times. The rearrangement uses TRBV19 and TRBJ1-2; the match to TRBD1 covers 7 bases. Losses at the gene ends were 5 bases for V and 2 bases for J; bases not matched to a gene: 5. CDR3 size: 14 residues. CDR1 LNHDA and CDR2 SQIVND come from the germline V gene (reference sequence). Written as DNA, the CDR3 is TGTGCCAGTAGTTGGGGACAGCGAAACTATGGCTACACCTTC. This codes for CASSWGQRNYGYTF.

The CDR3 protein is CASSPRTGPDSPLHF. The CDR3, as DNA: TGTGCCAGTAGTCCCCGGACAGGTCCAGATTCACCCCTCCACTTT. The rearrangement links TRBV19 to TRBJ1-6; 7 nucleotides agree with TRBD1. Trimming took 5 bases from V and 8 from J; bases not matched to a gene: 9. Germline loops: CDR1 LNHDA, CDR2 SQIVND (reference sequence). CDR3 length: 15 residues.

This clone was detected once. J is TRBJ1-5 and V is TRBV18; D possibly corresponds to TRBD1 (5 bases). The CDR3 spans 13 residues. Trimming pared 1 base from V and 5 bases from J, leaving 6 bases between. Per the germline V gene, CDR1 is KGHSH and CDR2 is LQKENI. The CDR3 nucleotides read TGTGCCAGCTCACCACTACAGGATCAGCCCCAGCATTTT. The encoded protein is CASSPLQDQPQHF.

The genes are TRBV19 and TRBJ1-1, with TRBD1 matching 7 bases. This CDR3 region has 17 residues. Unmatched junction bases numbered 16, after V lost 5 bases and J lost 4 bases. Germline CDR1 and CDR2: LNHDA and SQIVND (reference sequence). In DNA form, the CDR3 reads TGTGCCAGTAGTCTCGTAGCCCTCGAACAGGGGAGCACTGAAGCTTTCTTT. It specifies CASSLVALEQGSTEAFF.

This chain links TRBV11-2 with TRBJ1-6; D unclear. Germline loops: CDR1 SGHAT, CDR2 FQNNGV. The CDR3 loop spans 17 amino acids. Trimming left V 1 base short and J 3 bases short, with 13 bases between. The CDR3 DNA is TGTGCCAGCAGCTTAGTTGGCCGGGGAGACTATAATTCACCCCTCCACTTT. Amino acid sequence: CASSLVGRGDYNSPLHF. Filled out from reference TRBV11-2 and TRBJ1-6, the complete variable domain reads EAGVAQSPRYKIIEKRQSVAFWCNPISGHATLYWYQQILGQGPKLLIQFQNNGVVDDSQLPKDRFSAERLKGVDSTLKIQPAKLEDSAVYLCASSLVGRGDYNSPLHFGNGTRLTVT.

V is TRBV11-2 and J is TRBJ2-7; tentative D call: TRBD2 (7 bases). CDR3 length: 16 residues. Trimming left V 7 bases short and J 0 bases short, with 19 bases between. Germline assignment: CDR1 SGHAT and CDR2 FQNNGV. Here the CDR3 reads CASTLNLRGASYEQYF. The CDR3, as DNA: TGTGCCAGCACCCTCAATCTCCGGGGGGCCTCCTACGAGCAGTACTTC.

The chain links TRBV29-1 to TRBJ1-2; 7 nucleotides agree with TRBD1. V lost 3 bases, J lost 2 bases, and 6 bases stayed unmatched. The CDR3 sequence is 14 residues long. Germline V gene lookup returns CDR1 SQVTM and CDR2 ANQGSEA. The CDR3 spells CSVDPMTGNYGYTF. The CDR3 DNA reads as TGCAGCGTTGACCCCATGACAGGGAACTATGGCTACACCTTC.

The chain is built from TRBV14 and TRBJ1-1; 8 bases map to TRBD1. Trimming at V came to 4 bases and at J to 1 base, leaving 8 bases not matched to a gene. The CDR3 covers 16 residues. CDR1 SGHDN and CDR2 FVKESK come from the germline V gene. The CDR3 here is CASSLTQGAGNTEAFF. DNA of the CDR3: TGTGCCAGCAGCCTTACTCAGGGGGCTGGGAACACTGAAGCTTTCTTT.

This clone was seen once. Other DNA variants within this sample encode the same CDR3. CDR3 in DNA: TGTGCCAGCAGCCTAAGCTCTGGAAACACCATATATTTT. Amino acids: CASSLSSGNTIYF. This rearrangement joins TRBV9 to TRBJ1-3; D is ambiguous. V lost 4 bases to trimming and J lost 0 bases, with 5 bases between them. CDR3 length: 13 amino acids. Germline lookup yields CDR1 SGDLS and CDR2 YYNGEE.

This clone was seen a single time. The chain joins TRBV7-9 to TRBJ2-7; a weak D match, TRBD2 (5 bases). Germline CDR1 and CDR2: SEHNR and FQNEAQ (reference sequence). Trimming left V 3 bases short and J 2 bases short, with 14 bases between. This CDR3 region has 15 residues. As DNA, the CDR3 is TGTGCCAGCAGCTTGGAGGCAGCTCCAACCTACGAGCAGTACTTC. Protein product: CASSLEAAPTYEQYF.

This chain joins TRBV28 and TRBJ2-7, with D possibly TRBD1 on 5 matching bases. The V gene's germline CDR1 is MDHEN and CDR2 SYDVKM. Trimming left V 5 bases short and J 1 base short, with 21 bases between. This CDR3 comprises 17 residues. The CDR3 DNA reads as TGTGCCAGCAGTACCCCCACAGGACATGCCCTGTCCTACGAGCAGTACTTC. Its protein product is CASSTPTGHALSYEQYF.

V is TRBV6-1 and J is TRBJ1-3; unclear D gene. Trimming took 6 bases from V and 4 from J, leaving 10 bases between them. Germline values: CDR1 MNHNS, CDR2 SASEGT. The CDR3 contains 13 residues. This CDR3 is CASSPTPGNTIYF. The CDR3 nucleotides read TGTGCCAGCAGCCCTACTCCCGGAAACACCATATATTTT.

The chain carries TRBV27 and TRBJ1-2; TRBD1 matches 10 bases. This CDR3 region has 13 residues. The germline CDR1 and CDR2 sequences are MNHEY and SMNVEV (reference sequence). V shed 6 bases, J shed 12 bases, and the junction held 10 bases outside the gene matches. The CDR3 loop is CASRETGGARDTF. CDR3 nucleotides: TGTGCCAGCAGAGAGACAGGGGGCGCGAGGGACACCTTC.

The V and J genes are TRBV19 and TRBJ1-1; 9 nucleotides agree with TRBD1. Trimming at V came to 7 bases and at J to 4 bases, leaving 10 bases not matched to a gene. Germline values: CDR1 LNHDA, CDR2 SQIVND (reference sequence). CDR3 length: 15 residues. The CDR3 nucleotides read TGTGCCAGTAAAGTTGCCCAGACAGGGGGCACTGAAGCTTTCTTT. This encodes CASKVAQTGGTEAFF.

The chain employs TRBV7-2 and TRBJ1-1, with TRBD1 identical over 8 bases. Germline values: CDR1 SGHTA, CDR2 FQGNSA. The CDR3 spans 16 residues. V dropped 2 bases and J dropped 5; count of bases not matched to a gene: 10. CDR3 nucleotides: TGTGCCAGCAGCTTATCGGCAGGGGGCGCAGGGACTGAAGCTTTCTTT. Translated: CASSLSAGGAGTEAFF.

The J gene is TRBJ1-5, the V gene TRBV9; a possible D gene is TRBD1 (6 bases). The CDR3 covers 21 residues. CDR1 SGDLS and CDR2 YYNGEE come from the germline V gene. V lost 7 bases, J lost 0 bases, and 32 bases lay in between. CDR3 residues: CASPIWPRQVPTTYSNQPQHF. CDR3 bases: TGTGCCAGCCCCATATGGCCTCGACAGGTCCCTACCACGTATAGCAATCAGCCCCAGCATTTT.

The chain links TRBV7-2 to TRBJ1-4; D not resolved. Germline lookup yields CDR1 SGHTA and CDR2 FQGNSA. This CDR3 has 16 amino acids. V lost 5 bases, J lost 8 bases, and 21 bases lay in between. The CDR3 DNA sequence: TGTGCCAGCAGCCCCATCGGGATGGGCCATGGGGAAAAACTGTTTTTT. Encoded protein: CASSPIGMGHGEKLFF.

This clone was found once. This chain links TRBV6-5 with TRBJ1-6; 8 positions match TRBD1. The CDR3 has 15 amino acids. Unmatched junction bases numbered 11, after V lost 6 bases and J lost 10 bases. Looked up from germline, CDR1 is MNHEY and CDR2 is SVGAGI. CDR3 sequence: CASSLTWTGSSPLHF. DNA of the CDR3: TGTGCCAGCAGCCTCACCTGGACAGGGAGCTCACCCCTCCACTTT.

The chain joins TRBV5-1 to TRBJ1-4; 10 positions agree with TRBD1. V gave up 0 bases and J gave up 3 bases; unmatched junction bases: 5. The germline V gene has CDR1 SGHRS and CDR2 YFSETQ. CDR3 size: 17 residues. The CDR3: CASSLVGTGVSNEKLFF. The CDR3 region has the DNA TGCGCCAGCAGCTTGGTAGGGACAGGGGTTTCTAATGAAAAACTGTTTTTT.

The rearrangement links TRBV6-5 to TRBJ2-1, with TRBD1 as a possible D gene (6 bases). The germline CDR1 and CDR2 sequences are MNHEY and SVGAGI. The ends were cut back, 0 bases at V and 6 bases at J, with 9 bases in the middle. This CDR3 has 14 residues. The CDR3 sequence: CASSYSGAVNEQFF. The DNA for the CDR3 is TGTGCCAGCAGTTACTCGGGGGCAGTCAATGAGCAGTTCTTC.

This chain joins TRBV5-4 and TRBJ2-2; maybe TRBD1 (6 bases). Germline V gene sequence: CDR1 SGHNT, CDR2 YYREEE (reference sequence). The CDR3 length is 15 residues. Trimming left V 3 bases short and J 7 bases short, with 16 bases between. CDR3 bases: TGTGCCAGCAGCTGGACCGGACAGTCTTTCGGGGAGCTGTTTTTT. Translating gives CASSWTGQSFGELFF.

V and J are TRBV19 and TRBJ1-5, with a tentative D call TRBD1 (6 bases). Trimming removed 1 base from V and 2 bases from J, with 21 bases in between. Germline CDR1 reads LNHDA; CDR2 reads SQIVND (reference sequence). The CDR3 is 19 amino acids. The CDR3 loop reads CASSIVGPWTAGGNQPQHF. The CDR3 bases are TGTGCCAGTAGTATAGTAGGCCCATGGACAGCAGGAGGCAATCAGCCCCAGCATTTT.

The chain links TRBV30 to TRBJ2-5; D is unresolved. CDR1 and CDR2 (germline): GTSNPN, SVGIG (reference sequence). CDR3 length: 12 residues. V was clipped by 7 bases and J by 2 bases, with 11 bases between them. CDR3 sequence: CASSLQQETQYF. CDR3 nucleotide sequence: TGTGCCTCCTCCTTACAGCAAGAGACCCAGTACTTC.

The chain carries TRBV4-2 and TRBJ2-3; tentatively, D is TRBD2 (5 bases). Germline assignment: CDR1 LGHNA and CDR2 YNFKEQ. Deletions cut 0 bases from V and 3 bases from J, with 16 bases between. The CDR3 totals 17 residues. This CDR3 is CASSQDPRGFETDTQYF. The DNA for the CDR3 is TGTGCCAGCAGCCAAGATCCGCGAGGGTTTGAGACAGATACGCAGTATTTT.